A single sample gave rise to the 12 T cell receptor beta chains below, sequenced in a study of PD-1 blockade in classical Hodgkin lymphoma. Indicated time point: cycle 4 day 1 (C4D1), after more than five weeks of nivolumab. Relapses following autologous stem cell transplantation were seen in all patients, with brentuximab vedotin exposure varying. Here immunoSEQ multiplex PCR was the method, and the copy in TCRdb shows in-frame clones only, minus some. This sample has over 85,000 clones, with roughly 91% found just once. The material sequenced was peripheral blood mononuclear cells (PBMCs), taken before the fourth cycle of nivolumab. These receptors originate from a human donor with classical Hodgkin lymphoma.

The chain employs TRBV5-5 and TRBJ2-1; 9 bases fit TRBD2. The CDR3 is 15 amino acids. V lost 0 bases to trimming and J lost 5 bases; unmatched junction nucleotides: 3. From germline, CDR1 is SGHKS and CDR2 YYEKEE (reference sequence). CDR3 sequence: CASSLASGTHNEQFF. In DNA, the CDR3 is TGTGCCAGCAGCTTGGCTAGCGGGACTCACAATGAGCAGTTCTTC.

This clone was seen once. V gene TRBV29-1 combines with J gene TRBJ2-5, with TRBD1 matching 9 bases. V lost 0 bases to trimming and J lost 2 bases; unmatched junction nucleotides: 4. CDR1 is SQVTM, CDR2 ANQGSEA, per germline. The CDR3 has 15 residues. In DNA form, the CDR3 reads TGCAGCGTTGAAGAAAGGGGGACAGGGCAAGAGACCCAGTACTTC. This codes for CSVEERGTGQETQYF. The whole variable domain, remainder taken from reference TRBV29-1 and TRBJ2-5, is SAVISQKPSRDICQRGTSLTIQCQVDSQVTMMFWYRQQPGQSLTLIATANQGSEATYESGFVIDKFPISRPNLTFSTLTVSNMSPEDSSIYLCSVEERGTGQETQYFGPGTRLLVL.

V gene TRBV5-1 combines with J gene TRBJ2-7; no definite D call. Trimming removed 4 bases from V and 4 bases from J, with 6 bases in between. Germline V CDR1 and CDR2: SGHRS, YFSETQ. The CDR3 is made up of 11 amino acids. CDR3 nucleotide sequence: TGCGCCAGCAGCGAAGCGTACGAGCAGTACTTC. Translated: CASSEAYEQYF.

The chain carries TRBV7-7 and TRBJ2-7; 9 bases fit TRBD1. Per the germline V gene, CDR1 is SSHAT and CDR2 is FNYEAQ (reference sequence). The V segment lost 1 base and the J segment 5 bases; nucleotides outside the gene matches: 6. This CDR3 contains 15 residues. The CDR3 spells CASSLGTGEYDEQYF. CDR3 nucleotide sequence: TGTGCCAGCAGCTTAGGGACAGGGGAGTACGACGAGCAGTACTTC.

This chain joins TRBV2 and TRBJ1-3, with 8 bases aligning to TRBD1. Losses at the gene ends were 7 bases for V and 3 bases for J; bases not matched to a gene: 11. The CDR3 sequence is 16 residues long. The germline V gene encodes CDR1 SNHLY and CDR2 FYNNEI. For the CDR3, the DNA is TGTGCCAGCATCAGGACGACAGGGGTTGATGGAAACACCATATATTTT. It is translated as CASIRTTGVDGNTIYF.

This chain links TRBV11-2 with TRBJ1-1, with 8 bases aligning to TRBD1. Germline values: CDR1 SGHAT, CDR2 FQNNGV. The trim removed 5 bases at V and 1 base at J, leaving 9 bases unmatched. The CDR3 spans 16 residues. The DNA of the CDR3 is TGTGCCAGCAGCCGGGACAGGCTTTGGGGGAACACTGAAGCTTTCTTT. This sequence encodes CASSRDRLWGNTEAFF.

J is TRBJ2-7 and V is TRBV27, with 11 bases lining up with TRBD2. Trimming removed 0 bases from V and 7 bases from J; junction bases left unmatched: 5. The CDR3 has 15 residues. Germline CDR1 is MNHEY and CDR2 is SMNVEV (reference sequence). CDR3 residues: CASSLSTSGMGEQYF. CDR3 DNA: TGTGCCAGCAGTTTATCGACTAGCGGGATGGGGGAGCAGTACTTC.

This clone showed up just a few times. The genes are TRBV5-8 and TRBJ1-2; weak D call: TRBD1 (5 bases). Germline assignment: CDR1 SGHTS and CDR2 YDEGEE. The CDR3 contains 14 residues. V gave up 5 bases and J gave up 2 bases, with 13 bases separating them. CDR3 sequence reads: CASSLGTANYGYTF. DNA for the CDR3: TGTGCCAGCAGTCTTGGGACCGCGAACTATGGCTACACCTTC.

V gene TRBV28 combines with J gene TRBJ2-7; D possibly corresponds to TRBD1 (6 bases). V lost 2 bases and J lost 2, with 16 bases in between. CDR1 and CDR2 (germline): MDHEN, SYDVKM. CDR3 length: 16 residues. CDR3 residues: CASSLPPMTGPYEQYF. The CDR3 DNA reads TGTGCCAGCAGTTTACCGCCAATGACAGGACCCTACGAGCAGTACTTC.

The rearrangement links TRBV5-4 to TRBJ2-5; D unclear. The length of the CDR3 is 13 residues. V was shortened by 2 bases and J by 7 bases, with 12 bases between the two germline ends. The germline V gene has CDR1 SGHNT and CDR2 YYREEE (reference sequence). The CDR3 DNA reads TGTGCCAGCAGCTTTGTTATGGGCGGGACCCAGTACTTC. It codes for CASSFVMGGTQYF.

J is TRBJ2-1 and V is TRBV21-1; the table's D call, TRBD2, was not checked against the DNA. TRBV21-1 is labeled a pseudogene. The CDR3 extends over 17 amino acids. The CDR3 loop reads CASSKGPRSHSYNEQFF. The CDR3 DNA is TGTGCCAGCAGCAAAGGTCCTCGGTCTCACTCTTACAATGAGCAGTTCTTC.

The chain combines TRBV5-1 with TRBJ2-5; TRBD1 agrees at 10 bases. The CDR3 extends over 16 amino acids. Germline trimming cut 0 bases from V and 4 bases from J; bases unmatched to any gene: 6. Germline V gene data show CDR1 as SGHRS and CDR2 as YFSETQ. The CDR3 protein is CASSLGGQGPGETQYF. In DNA, the CDR3 is TGCGCCAGCAGCTTGGGGGGACAGGGGCCAGGAGAGACCCAGTACTTC.